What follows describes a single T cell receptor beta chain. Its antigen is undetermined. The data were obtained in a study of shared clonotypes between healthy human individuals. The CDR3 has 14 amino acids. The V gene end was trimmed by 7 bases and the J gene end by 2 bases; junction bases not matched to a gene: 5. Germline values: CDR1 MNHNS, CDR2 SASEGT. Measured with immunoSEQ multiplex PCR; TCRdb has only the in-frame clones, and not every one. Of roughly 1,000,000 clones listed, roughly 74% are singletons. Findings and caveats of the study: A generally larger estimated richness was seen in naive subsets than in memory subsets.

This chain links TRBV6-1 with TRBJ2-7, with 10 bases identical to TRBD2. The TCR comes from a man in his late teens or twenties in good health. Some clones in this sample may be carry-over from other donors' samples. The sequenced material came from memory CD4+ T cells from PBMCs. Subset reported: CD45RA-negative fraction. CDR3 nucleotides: TGTGCCAGCAAGAGGACTAGCGGCCCCTACGAGCAGTACTTC. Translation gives CASKRTSGPYEQYF.